Listed below are T cell receptor beta chains from one sample, sequenced in a study of CD8 T cells in Susac syndrome. TCRdb fed the immunoSEQ multiplex PCR reads into MiXCR, producing one record per CDR3 protein. Here the sample spans around 69,000 distinct CDR3 sequences, 93% being singletons. The sequencing input was CD8+ T cells from PBMCs. Receptors were obtained from a human donor with Susac syndrome. The CDR3 runs from the conserved cysteine through the conserved F or W. The D gene is left open where the match is weak. A row's size may be missing; if present it is once, few, many or a size class.

TRBV10-3	once	TRBD1	TRBJ1-2	CAISESRQGSGYGYTF	TGTGCCATCAGTGAGTCGAGACAGGGGTCTGGGTATGGCTACACCTTC
TRBV19	NA	TRBD2	TRBJ2-2	CASSLAGGELFF	TGTGCCAGTAGTTTAGCGGGCGGGGAGCTGTTTTTT
TRBV20-1	NA	NA	TRBJ2-3	CSASKDTQYF	TGCAGTGCTTCGAAAGATACGCAGTATTTT
TRBV4-3	few	NA	TRBJ1-1	CASSPFRNTEAFF	TGCGCCAGCAGCCCCTTTAGGAACACTGAAGCTTTCTTT
TRBV25-1	NA	NA	TRBJ1-2	CASSTNYGYTF	TGTGCCAGCAGTACCAACTATGGCTACACCTTC
TRBV1	NA	NA	TRBJ1-1	CTSSGQTGGSNTEAFF	TGCACCAGCAGCGGACAGACAGGGGGTTCGAACACTGAAGCTTTCTTT
TRBV7-9	few	NA	TRBJ2-7	CASGSGYEQYF	TGTGCCAGCGGCTCAGGCTACGAGCAGTACTTC
TRBV19	NA	NA	TRBJ2-7	CASSIGQGTYEQYF	TGTGCCAGTAGTATTGGGCAGGGAACCTACGAGCAGTACTTC
TRBV7-6	NA	TRBD1	TRBJ2-3	CASSLLRQGTASTDTQYF	TGTGCCAGCAGCTTACTGCGCCAAGGGACAGCCAGCACAGATACGCAGTATTTT
TRBV4-2	NA	TRBD2	TRBJ2-2	CASSQLAGSTGELFF	TGTGCCAGCAGCCAGCTAGCGGGATCTACCGGGGAGCTGTTTTTT
TRBV5-6	NA	NA	TRBJ2-7	CASSSGQTSYEQYF	TGTGCCAGCAGCTCCGGACAAACGTCCTACGAGCAGTACTTC
TRBV15	NA	NA	TRBJ2-4	CATGGEGENIQYF	TGTGCCACCGGAGGGGAGGGGGAAAACATTCAGTACTTC
TRBV7-3	NA	TRBD1	TRBJ2-3	CASSLTGGLADTQYF	TGTGCCAGCAGCTTGACAGGGGGCTTGGCAGATACGCAGTATTTT
TRBV27	NA	TRBD2	TRBJ2-1	CASRLGTSGYNEQFF	TGTGCCAGCAGATTGGGGACTAGCGGGTACAATGAGCAGTTCTTC
TRBV27	NA	NA	TRBJ1-5	CASSLAGQGEGPQHF	TGTGCCAGCAGTTTAGCTGGGCAGGGCGAGGGGCCCCAGCATTTT
TRBV7-2	NA	NA	TRBJ2-3	CASSSLTRGTQYF	TGTGCCAGCAGCTCCCTGACTAGAGGTACGCAGTATTTT
TRBV5-5	NA	NA	TRBJ1-2	CASNLKGGPGYTF	TGTGCCAGCAACCTCAAAGGGGGTCCTGGCTACACCTTC
TRBV9	NA	NA	TRBJ1-2	CASSVATRGGRLGYTF	TGTGCCAGCAGCGTAGCTACGAGGGGCGGGCGGCTAGGCTACACCTTC
TRBV3-1	few	NA	TRBJ1-6	CASSQVEQYGGNSYNSPLHF	TGTGCCAGCAGCCAAGTAGAGCAATACGGAGGGAACTCCTATAATTCACCCCTCCATTTT
TRBV7-9	once	TRBD1	TRBJ1-1	CASSLGGTGLPEAFF	TGTGCCAGCAGCTTAGGCGGGACAGGGCTTCCTGAAGCTTTCTTT
TRBV9	NA	TRBD2	TRBJ2-7	CASSGRGRYEQYF	TGTGCCAGCTCGGGGAGGGGACGCTACGAGCAGTACTTC
TRBV7-9	NA	NA	TRBJ2-7	CASSPFLNEQYF	TGTGCCAGCAGCCCCTTTTTGAACGAGCAGTACTTC
TRBV19	NA	NA	TRBJ1-1	CASSGAGGFTEAFF	TGTGCCAGTAGTGGGGCCGGGGGATTCACTGAAGCTTTCTTT
TRBV27	NA	NA	TRBJ2-1	CASSFPTGTYNEQFF	TGTGCCAGCAGTTTCCCTACAGGTACCTACAATGAGCAGTTCTTC
TRBV21-1	NA	NA	TRBJ2-5	CASSKAPRQGVRETQYF	TGTGCCAGCAGCAAAGCGCCGAGACAGGGAGTTCGAGAGACCCAGTACTTC
TRBV6-1	NA	NA	TRBJ2-2	CASSEYTGELFF	TGTGCCAGCAGTGAATACACCGGGGAGCTGTTTTTT
TRBV19	NA	NA	TRBJ2-3	CASSMGGTDTQYF	TGTGCCAGTAGTATGGGAGGCACAGATACGCAGTATTTT
TRBV3-1	NA	TRBD2	TRBJ2-5	CASTQLAETQYF	TGTGCCAGCACCCAACTAGCGGAGACCCAGTACTTC
TRBV4-1	NA	TRBD2	TRBJ2-1	CASSQDWTGGVYNEQFF	TGCGCCAGCAGCCAAGATTGGACGGGAGGGGTCTACAATGAGCAGTTCTTC
TRBV19	NA	NA	TRBJ2-1	CASSIARGSYNEQFF	TGTGCCAGTAGTATCGCCAGGGGATCCTACAATGAGCAGTTCTTC
TRBV4-2	once	NA	TRBJ1-5	CASSPDSSNQPQHF	TGTGCCAGCAGCCCCGACAGTAGCAATCAGCCCCAGCATTTT
TRBV19	NA	NA	TRBJ2-3	CASRAMSRRGTDTQYF	TGTGCCAGTAGGGCTATGTCGAGACGTGGCACAGATACGCAGTATTTT
TRBV7-2	NA	NA	TRBJ2-3	CASSFASRSTDTQYF	TGTGCCAGCAGCTTTGCTAGCCGTAGCACAGATACGCAGTATTTT
TRBV29-1	NA	NA	TRBJ2-3	CSVWTSTDTQYF	TGCAGCGTTTGGACAAGCACAGATACGCAGTATTTT
TRBV6-2/TRBV6-3	NA	NA	TRBJ1-1	CASRRQYTEAFF	TGTGCCAGCAGGCGACAGTACACTGAAGCTTTCTTT
TRBV4-3	NA	TRBD2	TRBJ2-3	CASSPMVGAGDSTDTQYF	TGCGCCAGCAGCCCTATGGTCGGAGCGGGAGACTCCACAGATACGCAGTATTTT
TRBV6-1	NA	TRBD1	TRBJ1-2	CASSYQGAGGYTF	TGTGCCAGCAGTTATCAGGGGGCGGGCGGCTACACCTTC
TRBV12-2	NA	NA	TRBJ2-2	CASRLEGRRELFF	TGTGCAAGTCGCTTAGAGGGGCGTAGGGAGCTGTTTTTT